Presented here are 3 T cell receptor beta chains from one specimen sequenced in a study of T cells in Graves' hyperthyroidism and ophthalmopathy. Amplified TCR beta CDR3 regions came from RNA transcripts. The HTBI set primed first-round TCR CDR3 RT-PCR. TCRdb ran MiXCR on the multiplex PCR reads and lists one entry per CDR3 protein. The sample lists roughly 400,000 distinct CDR3 sequences; approximately 15% were seen once. Sequenced input: blood. These receptors all stem from a woman aged 18-29 years with Graves' hyperthyroidism that later progressed to Graves' ophthalmopathy.

This clonotype was detected many times. The chain has TRBV20-1 and TRBJ2-3, with D perhaps TRBD2 (5 bases). Trimming stripped 3 bases from V and 3 bases from J, with 13 bases between. This CDR3 has 14 residues. CDR1 is DFQATT, CDR2 SNEGSKA, per germline (reference sequence). CDR3 nucleotides: TGCAGTGCTAGCCGGGATACTCTGACAGATACGCAGTATTTT. This codes for CSASRDTLTDTQYF.

This chain links TRBV27 with TRBJ1-6; D is unresolved. Germline V gene sequence: CDR1 MNHEY, CDR2 SMNVEV (reference sequence). V lost 0 bases and J lost 6, with 12 bases in between. This CDR3 region has 16 residues. The CDR3 sequence is CASSLSPARRNSPLHF. CDR3 DNA sequence: TGTGCCAGCAGTTTATCCCCGGCGAGGCGTAATTCACCCCTCCACTTT.

In DNA form, the CDR3 reads TGTGCCAGCAGTTTACCTACCCCGGGACTAGGGAAAGAGACCCAGTACTTC. This codes for CASSLPTPGLGKETQYF. The chain uses TRBV28 and TRBJ2-5, with 8 bases lining up with TRBD2. The CDR3 has 17 amino acids. J gave up 3 bases and V 2 bases, and 11 bases lay outside the gene matches. Germline CDR1 and CDR2: MDHEN and SYDVKM.